The clone carrying this T cell receptor beta chain appeared a single time. This entry comes from a study of T cell responses to AZD1222 COVID-19 vaccine. Assay used: immunoSEQ multiplex PCR; TCRdb lists only in-frame clones, some missing. The table shows 150,000 to 200,000 clones, with under 95% occurring only once. Germline CDR1 and CDR2: LGHNA and YSLEER. This CDR3 has 16 residues. The germline V and J ends were trimmed by 1 base and 9 bases, with 21 bases remaining between them. The gene calls are TRBV4-3 and TRBJ2-5; tentatively, D is TRBD2 (7 bases). This receptor was obtained from an adult who received the AZD1222 COVID-19 vaccine. Here the sequenced sample was peripheral blood, taken 28 days after the second AZD1222 dose. CDR3 in DNA: TGCGCCAGCAGCCAAGTCTTAGGGGGGGGACCCGGGGCCCAGTACTTC. Amino acid sequence: CASSQVLGGGPGAQYF.